This T cell receptor beta chain was sequenced in a study of blood T cell repertoires in COVID-19 (dated by TCRdb to the early 2020s). Background for the entire study: The collaborator samples originated in the United States, Italy and Spain and spanned the acute and convalescent phases of COVID-19. The repertoires were released in a freely available public database intended as a resource for research on the immune response to SARS-CoV-2. The material from the prospective study consisted of cDNA or gDNA derived from T cells, B-cell-depleted T cells, or PBMCs. Deeply sampled blood TCRbeta repertoires from subjects exposed to, actively infected with, or recovered from COVID-19 were included in the dataset. HLA class I and class II types, where available, came from metadata supplied by the sample provider rather than from assay-based typing. Sample metadata almost always included a de-identified subject ID, COVID-19 status, age in years and sex. Samples came from the ongoing ImmuneRACE study (first 160 participants) plus 1,254 subjects from 6 global collaborators. General conclusions and limits of the study: How much clinical and demographic metadata was included differed by source and by participant, and the metadata was provided uncurated.

In the prospective study, participants were about 18 to 90 years old, resided in about 25 geographic areas of the United States, and were enrolled through a virtual design. Cohort assignment in the prospective study relied on participant-reported clinical history from a screening survey and a study questionnaire. For ImmuneRACE Cohort 3, a participant was defined as recovered based on two consecutive negative NP/OP PCR tests, clearance by a healthcare professional, or resolution of symptoms. In the prospective study, mobile phlebotomists collected whole blood, serum and a nasopharyngeal or oropharyngeal swab from each participant. Additional blood draws and questionnaires over an approximately 2-month period could optionally be provided by prospective study participants. Before DNA extraction, prospective study blood samples were shipped either frozen or at room temperature. Trimming accounts for 4 bases at V and 5 bases at J, while the number of junction bases matched to no gene is 3. Including the terminal cysteine and phenylalanine, the CDR3 comprises 13 residues. Here the CDR3 DNA is all that survives: 39 bases in frame from base 1. Based on the germline V gene, the CDR1 and CDR2 sequences are MNHEY and SVGAGI.

Comments on this clone: Its antigen target is currently unknown. Base qualities were left out, and no much larger clone turns up one base away.

The immunoSEQ Assay, a bias-controlled multiplex PCR, was used to amplify TCRbeta CDR3 regions from genomic DNA. As for the authors' bioinformatics: The number of nucleated cells in each sample was estimated from the amplification of reference gene primers within the assay. To quantify the absolute abundance of each unique TCRbeta CDR3 rearrangement, sequence reads were collapsed and filtered. Productive Simpson clonality was computed per sample as the square root of Simpson's diversity index over productive rearrangements. This is the immuneACCESS table as TCRdb keeps it, with only in-frame sequences that have V and J called. A part of the clones is gone; compared with another copy, unresolved V genes explain less than half, and the rest is unexplained. The V and J calls and clone size are taken from that table; D and trimming were inferred from the DNA. For this sample the table gives 200,000 to 250,000 clones, of which about four fifths were detected only once. The leading ten clones occupy roughly 1.8% of the sample.

The chain was built from TRBV6-5 and TRBJ2-3; TRBD2 agrees with 7 junctional bases. The sequenced material came from PBMCs or T cells enriched from blood (not recorded which). The origin of this receptor is a man in his sixties who had recovered from COVID-19. The CDR3 loop reads CASSWLAVDTQYF. DNA sequence: TGTGCCAGCAGTTGGCTAGCGGTAGATACGCAGTATTTT.